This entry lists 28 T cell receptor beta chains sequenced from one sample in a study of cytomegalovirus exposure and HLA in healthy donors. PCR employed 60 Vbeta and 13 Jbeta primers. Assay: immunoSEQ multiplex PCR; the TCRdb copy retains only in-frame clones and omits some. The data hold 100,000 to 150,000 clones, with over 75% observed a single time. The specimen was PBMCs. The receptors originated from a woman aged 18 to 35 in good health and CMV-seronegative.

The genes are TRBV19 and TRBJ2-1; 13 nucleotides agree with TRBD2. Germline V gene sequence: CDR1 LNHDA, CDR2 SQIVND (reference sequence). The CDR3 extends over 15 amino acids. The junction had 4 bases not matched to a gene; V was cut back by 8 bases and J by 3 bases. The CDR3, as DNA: TGTGCCAGTGTGACTAGCGGGGGGAGCTACAATGAGCAGTTCTTC. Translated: CASVTSGGSYNEQFF.

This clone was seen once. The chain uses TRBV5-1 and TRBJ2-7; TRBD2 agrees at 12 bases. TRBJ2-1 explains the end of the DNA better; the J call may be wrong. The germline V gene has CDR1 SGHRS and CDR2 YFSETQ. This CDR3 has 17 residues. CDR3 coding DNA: TGCGCCAGCAGCCCTACTAGCGGGGGGAGCTCCTACAATGAGCAGTTCTTC. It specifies CASSPTSGGSSYNEQFF.

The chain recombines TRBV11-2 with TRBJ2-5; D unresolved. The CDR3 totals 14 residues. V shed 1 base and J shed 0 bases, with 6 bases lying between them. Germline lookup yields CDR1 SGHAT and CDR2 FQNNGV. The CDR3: CASSLANYQETQYF. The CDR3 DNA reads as TGTGCCAGCAGCTTAGCTAACTACCAAGAGACCCAGTACTTC.

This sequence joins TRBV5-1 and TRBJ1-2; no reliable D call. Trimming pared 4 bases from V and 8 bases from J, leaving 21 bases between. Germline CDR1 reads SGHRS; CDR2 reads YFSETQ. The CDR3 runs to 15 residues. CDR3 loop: CASSPLMRRDGGYTF. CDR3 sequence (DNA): TGCGCCAGCAGCCCTCTCATGAGGAGGGATGGAGGCTACACCTTC.

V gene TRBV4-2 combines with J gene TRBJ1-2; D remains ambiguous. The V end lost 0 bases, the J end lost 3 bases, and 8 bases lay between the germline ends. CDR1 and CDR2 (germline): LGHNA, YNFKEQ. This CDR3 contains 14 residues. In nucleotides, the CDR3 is TGTGCCAGCAGCCAAGAATCAGCGGACTATGGCTACACCTTC. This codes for CASSQESADYGYTF.

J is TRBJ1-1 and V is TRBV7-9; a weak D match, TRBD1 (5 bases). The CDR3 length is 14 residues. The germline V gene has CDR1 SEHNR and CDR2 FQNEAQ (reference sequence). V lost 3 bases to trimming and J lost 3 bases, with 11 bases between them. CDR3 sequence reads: CASSFTGIYTEAFF. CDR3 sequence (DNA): TGTGCCAGCAGCTTCACAGGCATTTACACTGAAGCTTTCTTT.

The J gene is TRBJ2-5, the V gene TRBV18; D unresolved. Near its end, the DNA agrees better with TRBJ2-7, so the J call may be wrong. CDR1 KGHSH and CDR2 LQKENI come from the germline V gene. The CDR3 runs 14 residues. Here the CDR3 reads CASSPSRGVYEQYF. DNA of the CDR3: TGTGCCAGCTCACCGTCGAGAGGTGTCTACGAGCAGTACTTC.

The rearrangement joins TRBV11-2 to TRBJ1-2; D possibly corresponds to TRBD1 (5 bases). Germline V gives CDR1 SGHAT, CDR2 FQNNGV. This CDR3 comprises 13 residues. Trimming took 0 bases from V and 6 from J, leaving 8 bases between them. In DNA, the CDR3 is TGTGCCAGCAGCTTAGACAGGGTGCATGGCTACACCTTC. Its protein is CASSLDRVHGYTF.

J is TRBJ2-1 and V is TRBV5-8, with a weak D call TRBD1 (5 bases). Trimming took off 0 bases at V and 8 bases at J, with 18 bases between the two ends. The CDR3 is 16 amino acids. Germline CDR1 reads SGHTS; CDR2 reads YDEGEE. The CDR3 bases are TGTGCCAGCAGCTTGGCAGGAGACAGTAGGTACGATGAGCAGTTCTTC. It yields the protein CASSLAGDSRYDEQFF. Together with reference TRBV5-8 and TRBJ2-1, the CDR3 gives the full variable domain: EAGVTQSPTHLIKTRGQQATLRCSPISGHTSVYWYQQALGLGLQFLLWYDEGEERNRGNFPPRFSGRQFPNYSSELNVNALELEDSALYLCASSLAGDSRYDEQFFGPGTRLTVL.

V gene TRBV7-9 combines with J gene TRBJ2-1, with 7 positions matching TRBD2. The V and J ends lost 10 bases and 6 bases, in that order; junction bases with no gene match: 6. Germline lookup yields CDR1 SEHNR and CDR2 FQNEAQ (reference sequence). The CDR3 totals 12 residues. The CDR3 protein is CAIPGGFNEQFF. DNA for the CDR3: TGTGCCATTCCGGGGGGTTTCAATGAGCAGTTCTTC.

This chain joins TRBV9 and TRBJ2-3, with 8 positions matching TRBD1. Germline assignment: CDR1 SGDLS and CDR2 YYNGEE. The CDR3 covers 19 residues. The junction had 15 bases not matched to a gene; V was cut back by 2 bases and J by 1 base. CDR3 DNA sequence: TGTGCCAGCAGCGTCAACTCCTGGAGTGGGACAGGAGGCACAGATACGCAGTATTTT. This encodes CASSVNSWSGTGGTDTQYF.

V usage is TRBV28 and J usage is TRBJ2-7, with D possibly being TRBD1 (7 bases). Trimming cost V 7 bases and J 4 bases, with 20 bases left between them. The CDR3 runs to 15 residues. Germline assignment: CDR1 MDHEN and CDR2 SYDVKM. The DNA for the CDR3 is TGTGCCAGCACCGTGACCCCAGGGGGGAGTTACGAGCAGTACTTC. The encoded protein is CASTVTPGGSYEQYF.

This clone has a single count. The CDR3 is CASSLAGTGVYNEQFF. In nucleotides, the CDR3 is TGCGCCAGCAGCTTGGCCGGGACAGGGGTTTACAATGAGCAGTTCTTC. This chain connects TRBV5-1 to TRBJ2-1, with TRBD1 identical over 10 bases. The CDR3 extends over 16 amino acids. Germline CDR1 SGHRS, CDR2 YFSETQ. J gave up 4 bases and V 0 bases, and 4 bases lay outside the gene matches.

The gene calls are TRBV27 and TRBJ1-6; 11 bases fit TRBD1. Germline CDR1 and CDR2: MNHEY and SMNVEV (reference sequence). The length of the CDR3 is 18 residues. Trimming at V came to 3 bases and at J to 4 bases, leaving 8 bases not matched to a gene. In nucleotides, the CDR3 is TGTGCCAGCAGTTTTAGGACAGGGGGCCAACCATATAATTCACCCCTCCACTTT. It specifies CASSFRTGGQPYNSPLHF.

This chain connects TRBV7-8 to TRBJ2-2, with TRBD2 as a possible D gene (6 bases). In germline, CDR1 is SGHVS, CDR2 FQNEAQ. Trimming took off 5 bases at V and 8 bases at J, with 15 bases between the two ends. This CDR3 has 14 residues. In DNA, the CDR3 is TGTGCCAGCAGCCCCGGGACTCTCCGGGGGGAGCTGTTTTTT. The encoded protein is CASSPGTLRGELFF. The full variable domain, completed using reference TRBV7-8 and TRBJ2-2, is GAGVSQSPRYKVAKRGQDVALRCDPISGHVSLFWYQQALGQGPEFLTYFQNEAQLDKSGLPSDRFFAERPEGSVSTLKIQRTQQEDSAVYLCASSPGTLRGELFFGEGSRLTVL.

The CDR3 protein is CASRKDRNTEAFF. In DNA, the CDR3 is TGTGCCAGCAGGAAGGACAGGAACACTGAAGCTTTCTTT. The chain combines TRBV7-2 with TRBJ1-1; D might be TRBD1 (6 bases). Germline-derived CDR1 and CDR2 are SGHTA and FQGNSA. This CDR3 spans 13 amino acids. The V end lost 6 bases, the J end lost 1 base, and 9 bases lay between the germline ends.

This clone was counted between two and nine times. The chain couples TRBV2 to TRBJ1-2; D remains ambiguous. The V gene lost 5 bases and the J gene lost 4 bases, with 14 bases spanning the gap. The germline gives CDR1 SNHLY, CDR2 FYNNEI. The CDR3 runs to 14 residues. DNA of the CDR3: TGTGCCAGCAGTTACCGGCCGGAGAGCTATGGCTACACCTTC. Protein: CASSYRPESYGYTF.

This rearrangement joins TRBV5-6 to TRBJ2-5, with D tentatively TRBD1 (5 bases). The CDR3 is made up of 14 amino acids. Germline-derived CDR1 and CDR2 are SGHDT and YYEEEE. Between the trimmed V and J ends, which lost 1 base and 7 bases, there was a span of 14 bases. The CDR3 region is CASSLTRTPWTQYF. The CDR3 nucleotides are TGTGCCAGCAGCTTGACCCGGACACCCTGGACCCAGTACTTC.

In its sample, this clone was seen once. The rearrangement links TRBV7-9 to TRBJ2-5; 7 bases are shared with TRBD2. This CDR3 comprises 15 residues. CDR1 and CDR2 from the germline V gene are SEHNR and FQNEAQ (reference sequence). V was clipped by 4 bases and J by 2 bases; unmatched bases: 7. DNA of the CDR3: TGTGCCAGCAGCTCGGAGCGGGGAGTACAAGAGACCCAGTACTTC. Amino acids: CASSSERGVQETQYF.

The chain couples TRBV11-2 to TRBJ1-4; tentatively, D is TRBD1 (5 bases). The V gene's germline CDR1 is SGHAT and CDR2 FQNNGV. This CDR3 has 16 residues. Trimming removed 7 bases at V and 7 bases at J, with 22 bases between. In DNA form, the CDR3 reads TGTGCCAGCACCACCACCCAGGGATCGATCGTTGAAAAACTGTTTTTT. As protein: CASTTTQGSIVEKLFF.

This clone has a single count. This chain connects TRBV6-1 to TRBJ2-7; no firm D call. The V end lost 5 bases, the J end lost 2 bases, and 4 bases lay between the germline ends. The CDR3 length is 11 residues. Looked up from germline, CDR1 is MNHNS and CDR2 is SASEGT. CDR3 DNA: TGTGCCAGCAGTACAACCTACGAGCAGTACTTC. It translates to CASSTTYEQYF.

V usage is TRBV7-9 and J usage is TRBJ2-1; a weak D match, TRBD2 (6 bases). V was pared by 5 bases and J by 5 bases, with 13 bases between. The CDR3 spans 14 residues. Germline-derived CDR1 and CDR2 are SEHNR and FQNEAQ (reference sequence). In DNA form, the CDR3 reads TGTGCCAGCAGCACCGGGACTTTTAACAATGAGCAGTTCTTC. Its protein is CASSTGTFNNEQFF.

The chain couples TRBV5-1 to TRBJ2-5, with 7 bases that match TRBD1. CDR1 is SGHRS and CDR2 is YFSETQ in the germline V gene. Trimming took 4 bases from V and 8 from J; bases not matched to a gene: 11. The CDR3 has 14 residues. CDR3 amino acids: CASSVGTARRTQYF. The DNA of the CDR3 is TGCGCCAGCAGCGTCGGGACAGCCCGACGAACCCAGTACTTC.

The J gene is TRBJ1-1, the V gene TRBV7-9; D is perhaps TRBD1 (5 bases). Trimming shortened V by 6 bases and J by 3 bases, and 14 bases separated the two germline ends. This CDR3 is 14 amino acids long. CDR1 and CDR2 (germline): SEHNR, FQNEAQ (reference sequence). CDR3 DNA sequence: TGTGCCAGCAGTAACCGACAGACCTACACTGAAGCTTTCTTT. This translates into CASSNRQTYTEAFF.

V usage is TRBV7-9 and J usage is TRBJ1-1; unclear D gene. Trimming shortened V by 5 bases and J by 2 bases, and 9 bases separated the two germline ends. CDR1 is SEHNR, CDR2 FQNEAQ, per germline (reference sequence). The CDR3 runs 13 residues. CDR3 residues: CASSPTANTEAFF. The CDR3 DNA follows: TGTGCCAGCAGCCCAACAGCTAACACTGAAGCTTTCTTT.

The CDR3: CASSLTTSLDEQFF. The CDR3 DNA follows: TGTGCCAGCAGCCTGACGACTAGTTTGGATGAGCAGTTCTTC. The chain couples TRBV7-3 to TRBJ2-1; TRBD2 is a possible D gene (6 bases). Germline assignment: CDR1 SGHTA and CDR2 FQGTGA. V was pared by 5 bases and J by 8 bases, with 16 bases between. The CDR3 loop spans 14 amino acids.

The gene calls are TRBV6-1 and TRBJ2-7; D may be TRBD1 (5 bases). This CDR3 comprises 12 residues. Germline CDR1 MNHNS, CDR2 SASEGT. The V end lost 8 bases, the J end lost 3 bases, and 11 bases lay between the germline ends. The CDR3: CASARANYEQYF. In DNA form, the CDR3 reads TGTGCCAGCGCCAGGGCGAACTACGAGCAGTACTTC.

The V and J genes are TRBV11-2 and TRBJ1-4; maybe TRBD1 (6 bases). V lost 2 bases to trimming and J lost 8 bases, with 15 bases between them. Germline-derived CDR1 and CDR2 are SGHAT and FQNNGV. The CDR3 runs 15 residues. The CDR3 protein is CASSLSRQGLEKLFF. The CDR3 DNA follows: TGTGCCAGCAGCTTAAGCCGGCAGGGGCTCGAAAAACTGTTTTTT.